This T cell receptor (beta chain) is from a study of T cell responses to AZD1222 COVID-19 vaccine. As to this clone: Antigen specificity is unknown.

The data were produced by immunoSEQ multiplex PCR, yet TCRdb's version contains in-frame clones alone and is incomplete. Of around 110,000 clones in the sample, approximately 84% were seen once. The study's findings and limits: Donors skewed white British and female; clonal diversity was possibly underestimated. Vaccination with two AZD1222 doses was followed by a rise in Spike-specific TCR breadth and depth.

The J segment lost 5 bases and the V segment lost 5 bases, leaving 5 bases of the junction unmatched. Germline loops: CDR1 PRHDT, CDR2 FYEKMQ (reference sequence). The CDR3 runs 15 residues. The chain recombines TRBV13 with TRBJ2-7; 14 positions agree with TRBD2. The receptor was derived from an adult in good health. The source material was peripheral blood, sampled on day 0 of AZD1222 vaccination. The CDR3 here is CASSLTGLAGDEQYF. DNA for the CDR3: TGTGCCAGCAGCCTAACGGGACTAGCGGGAGACGAGCAGTACTTC.